A single sample is the source of the 5 T cell receptor beta chains below, sequenced in a study of chemoradiotherapy in HPV16-positive cancers. Sequencing was performed with immunoSEQ multiplex PCR; in TCRdb, only in-frame clones are kept and a portion is missing. The repertoire holds approximately 12,000 clones, over 75% seen once, with 0.85% to 1.3% in the top ten. The sample was taken from a patient who underwent chemoradiotherapy. The origin of the receptors is a human donor with HPV-associated anogenital cancer.

The chain has TRBV5-1 and TRBJ1-1; possibly TRBD1 for D (5 bases). Germline-derived CDR1 and CDR2 are SGHRS and YFSETQ. The CDR3 covers 16 residues. Trimming stripped 0 bases from V and 0 bases from J, with 12 bases between. CDR3 DNA: TGCGCCAGCAGCTTGGCCGGAGAGGGGTTGAACACTGAAGCTTTCTTT. This sequence encodes CASSLAGEGLNTEAFF.

For the CDR3, the DNA is TGTGCCAGCAGAAAAGGGGAAGTAAGTCTCTATGGGGCCAACGTCCTGACTTTC. Its protein product is CASRKGEVSLYGANVLTF. The chain couples TRBV27 to TRBJ2-6; weak D call: TRBD1 (5 bases). This CDR3 is built from 18 residues. The V and J ends lost 6 bases and 3 bases respectively, with 21 bases between them. Germline V gene data show CDR1 as MNHEY and CDR2 as SMNVEV (reference sequence).

The rearrangement joins TRBV5-1 to TRBJ2-2; D possibly corresponds to TRBD2 (6 bases). This CDR3 spans 15 amino acids. The germline V gene has CDR1 SGHRS and CDR2 YFSETQ. The V end lost 2 bases, the J end lost 4 bases, and 12 bases lay between the germline ends. CDR3 nucleotide sequence: TGCGCCAGCAGCTTTGGAGGGGTTGGCACCGGGGAGCTGTTTTTT. Translated, it gives CASSFGGVGTGELFF.

The chain is built from TRBV30 and TRBJ2-7; 8 positions match TRBD1. The germline gives CDR1 GTSNPN, CDR2 SVGIG (reference sequence). V trimming: 4 bases; J trimming: 0 bases; junction bases outside the gene matches: 8. This CDR3 has 15 residues. The CDR3 region is CAWTKDRASSYEQYF. CDR3 DNA sequence: TGTGCCTGGACTAAGGACAGGGCCAGCTCCTACGAGCAGTACTTC.

The chain carries TRBV7-2 and TRBJ1-2; 7 nucleotides agree with TRBD1. The J segment lost 6 bases and the V segment lost 5 bases, leaving 9 bases of the junction unmatched. Germline CDR1 reads SGHTA; CDR2 reads FQGNSA. CDR3 length: 14 amino acids. CDR3 in DNA: TGTGCCAGCAGCCCGACTAACAGGGGTGATGGCTACACCTTC. It codes for CASSPTNRGDGYTF.